The sequence of this T cell receptor beta chain was determined in a study of Graves' ophthalmopathy and Graves' hyperthyroidism (dated by TCRdb to between 2018 and 2020). A note on the overall study: Hyperthyroidism was defined as stable when no progression to ophthalmopathy occurred within 18 months of follow-up. TCR beta repertoire signatures were used to distinguish Graves' ophthalmopathy from Graves' hyperthyroidism and to predict progression to ophthalmopathy. In total, approximately 130 blood samples were TCR-sequenced: roughly 45 ophthalmopathy, approximately 80 hyperthyroidism and some 17 hyperthyroidism-to-ophthalmopathy patients. To explore V-J signatures distinguishing ophthalmopathy from hyperthyroidism, a discovery set of 100 patients (about 43 ophthalmopathy, roughly 55 stable hyperthyroidism) was enrolled. An independent validation cohort comprised around 19 hyperthyroidism patients and over 15 patients who later progressed from hyperthyroidism to ophthalmopathy. In about six hyperthyroidism patients, T-cell repertoires of thyroid tissue and blood were compared. Once sampling was done, hyperthyroidism patients were given methimazole at a starting dose of 30 mg daily, while ophthalmopathy patients were given high-dose intravenous methylprednisolone.

Study-wide findings and limitations: Ophthalmopathy was separated from stable hyperthyroidism by the 13-signature model with about 88% sensitivity and 81% to 84% specificity in cross-validation and with 80%/75% in the test set. Among expanded thyroid clonotypes with frequency above 0.001, most also showed up in blood, which suggests that blood repertoires may reflect the thyroid immune response. Sample size was not predetermined statistically, and investigators were not blinded to group allocation. In validation, the model predicted ophthalmopathy progression with less than 71% sensitivity and 72.22% specificity; 12 predicted patients were CT-confirmed with GO in a median of approximately 6.5 months.

For repertoire sequencing, TCR beta CDR3 regions were amplified from RNA transcripts. The first round was an RT-PCR using HTBI primers with the Qiagen OneStep RT-PCR kit, and this first round was followed by a second-round multiplex PCR, then size selection and purification. Libraries were sequenced on an Illumina HiSeq2000 using paired-end 100 bp reads. Per the authors' processing: SOAPnuke was used to process the reads, removing any read that contained adapters or uncalled bases, had a mean Phred below 15, or lacked an exact match to the constant primer or identifier. COPE v1.2.5 was used to merge the high-quality paired reads. Clonotypes were defined as unique nucleotide sequences and were aligned to IMGT TRB V, D and J references using MiTCR v1.1. Analysis was restricted to V-J combinations with a frequency above 0.0001, which covered roughly 99% of repertoires. A TCR clonal expansion and chaos score per V-J combination was defined as the ratio of F50 clonal expansion to chaos observed in the TCRdist matrix. Welch's t-statistics and random forest were used to narrow the features down to 13 V-J combinations, which were then fed into a naive Bayes classifier. The Morisita-Horn index was used to measure how similar the thyroid and blood repertoires were. TCRdb reanalyzed the raw reads on its own, using fastp at Q25 for trimming and MiXCR for clone calling, and kept in-frame beta chains. Every entry covers one CDR3 protein and lists the most common genes and DNA from its rows. TCRdb's processing, not the authors', yielded these V and J calls. The sample table contains approximately 1.2 million distinct CDR3 sequences; only one count was recorded for less than 45% of them. The ten largest make up approximately 12% of the sample.

A word on this clonotype: Its antigen remains undetermined. Base qualities are not recorded, but no much larger clone differs from it by a single base.

CDR1 MGHRA and CDR2 YSYEKL were looked up in the germline V gene. The CDR3 holds 15 amino acids from the cysteine to the phenylalanine. The CDR3 DNA has 45 bases and is translated from base 1. V lost 1 base and J lost 0 bases; the stretch between them is 10 bases long. Hyperthyroidism patients were newly diagnosed, were aged 18 to 65 years, and had a disease duration under 2 months. Patients with other autoimmune diseases, uncontrolled infections, pregnancy or lactation were excluded from the study. Diagnosis relied on clinical symptoms, serum thyroxine, TRAb, thyroid ultrasound and orbital computed tomography. Total RNA was extracted using Trizol reagent, and RNA quality was checked on an Agilent 2100 Bioanalyzer.

This receptor was taken from an adult man with Graves' hyperthyroidism. The chain couples TRBV4-1 to TRBJ2-7; possibly the D gene is TRBD2, per 6 matching bases. Sample: peripheral blood or thyroid tissue (not recorded which). CDR3 region: CASSQVRSGSYEQYF. The nucleotide sequence is given as TGCGCCAGCAGCCAAGTCCGTAGCGGCTCCTACGAGCAGTACTTC.